The subject of this entry is one T cell receptor beta chain. Its antigen is currently not known. No much larger clone is present one base from it, and per-base qualities are unavailable. A library made for alpha chains picked up this beta chain off target, so its size means little. From its cysteine to its phenylalanine, the CDR3 spans 13 amino acids. The read is trimmed to its CDR3 DNA, 39 bases read in frame from base 1. The trim is 0 bases for V and 6 bases for J, with a gap of 8 bases between the germline ends. CDR1 and CDR2, per the germline V gene, are SGHRS and YFSETQ. This specimen comes from a study of spatial heterogeneity in lung cancer (dated by TCRdb to the late 2010s). In terms of the full investigation: Beta-chain transcripts were consistently detected in greater numbers than alpha-chain transcripts, which likely reflected higher beta-chain transcript abundance. In the raw uncorrected reads, each unique combination of TCR and UMI appeared more than ten times on average. In non-small cell lung cancer, the study made a quantitative comparison of TCR alpha and beta repertoires among multiple tumor regions, matched nontumor lung and blood. Both alpha and beta chains were TCR-sequenced in hundreds of tumor regions, roughly 70 matched nontumor lung samples and over 55 PBMC samples obtained at surgery. Nonsynonymous mutation counts, determined by whole-exome sequencing of tumor tissue, were related to TCR repertoire features. TCR transcript counts in tumor regions correlated strongly with a T cell transcriptional module score from matched bulk RNA-seq. What the authors observed across the whole study: Confirming at a functional level the hypothesis that regional TCRs recognize regional mutations was considered to require additional single-cell paired TCR alpha and beta sequencing. A correlation was observed between the number of expanded intratumoral alpha and beta TCRs and the tumor nonsynonymous mutation count. The count of ubiquitous expanded TCRs correlated with the count of ubiquitous nonsynonymous mutations, and the count of regional expanded TCRs correlated with the count of regional nonsynonymous mutations. TCR-seq coverage of tumor T cells was estimated at only roughly 7.7% for alpha chains and less than 15% for beta chains.

The sample's time point label is to be understood as: sample taken at primary tumor resection. Samples were obtained from approximately 72 patients with early-stage, untreated non-small cell lung cancer from the lung TRACERx cohort. Without any cell sorting, TCR sequencing was performed on whole RNA extracted either from tumor and nontumor lung tissue or from cryopreserved PBMC samples. Patients were selected for TCR sequencing only if sufficient RNA was available from at least two tumor regions. Before selection, tumor and adjacent nontumor lung specimens were reviewed by a lung pathologist. The library was produced with 5' RACE. The sequencer was a NextSeq 500. To allow correction of PCR and sequencing errors, the TCR library protocol tagged every TCR cDNA molecule with a unique molecular identifier. The authors' pipeline ran thus. TCR identification, UMI-based error correction and CDR3 extraction were all carried out with Decombinator tools. Expanded TCRs were defined as those above a frequency of 2 per 1,000, corresponding to the top 1% of the tumor frequency distribution. Expanded tumor TCRs statistically deemed absent (corrected P<0.05) from at least one tumor region were classed as regional, and all other expanded tumor TCRs were classed as ubiquitous. Renyi diversity was computed with the R vegan package after each repertoire had been subsampled 100 times to 5,000 TCRs. CDR3 similarity networks were built from amino acid triplet string-kernel similarity, connecting CDR3s with pairwise similarity above 0.82. TCRdb took the public reads, trimmed them with fastp at Q25, ran MiXCR for clone calling and kept in-frame beta chains. Rows are unified per CDR3 protein, each entry keeping the most common DNA and genes. These V and J calls originate from TCRdb's pipeline instead of the authors' own analysis. A total of approximately 18,000 distinct CDR3 sequences appear in this sample, approximately 9.5% of them only once. Of the sample, less than 25% is held by the ten largest clones.

The receptor was isolated from a female donor with early-stage non-small cell lung cancer. Sequenced here: lung tumor tissue, sampled at surgery. The sequence is built from TRBV5-1 and TRBJ2-3; the D gene lacks a confident call. The DNA sequence is TGCGCCAGCAGCTTGGGGGTAGAGGATACGCAGTATTTT. Translated, this gives CASSLGVEDTQYF. Full variable domain (CDR3 extended with the reference TRBV5-1 and TRBJ2-3 proteins): KAGVTQTPRYLIKTRGQQVTLSCSPISGHRSVSWYQQTPGQGLQFLFEYFSETQRNKGNFPGRFSGRQFSNSRSEMNVSTLELGDSALYLCASSLGVEDTQYFGPGTRLTVL.